These T cell receptor beta chains were read from a single sample in a study of radiotherapy plus CTLA-4 blockade in lung cancer. Clones were sequenced by immunoSEQ multiplex PCR, and TCRdb holds only the in-frame ones, with some missing. The profile covers 35,000 to 50,000 clones, with 73% appearing a single time and 3.5% taken by the ten largest. Material: peripheral blood, obtained from a patient treated with radiotherapy plus ipilimumab. The origin of the receptors is a human donor with non-small cell lung cancer who had a complete response to radiotherapy plus ipilimumab. The CDR3 runs from the conserved cysteine through the conserved F or W. D genes are given only for firm matches. Some rows mark clone size as missing; the rest say once, few, many or name a class of expanded clone.

cdr3_aa: CASSGYRGSSYEQYF
cdr3_nt: TGCGCCAGCAGCGGGTACAGGGGGAGCTCCTACGAGCAGTACTTC
j_call: TRBJ2-7
d_call: TRBD1
clone_size: .
v_call: TRBV5-1

cdr3_aa: CASSRTGSLNYGYTF
cdr3_nt: TGTGCCAGCAGCCGGACAGGTTCGCTGAACTATGGCTACACCTTC
j_call: TRBJ1-2
d_call: TRBD1
clone_size: once
v_call: TRBV5-4

cdr3_aa: CASRGGFNSPLHF
cdr3_nt: TGTGCCAGCAGGGGAGGGTTTAATTCACCCCTCCACTTT
j_call: TRBJ1-6
d_call: .
clone_size: .
v_call: TRBV6-5

cdr3_aa: CAISPGQGTYEQYF
cdr3_nt: TGTGCCATCAGTCCGGGACAGGGGACCTACGAGCAGTACTTC
j_call: TRBJ2-7
d_call: TRBD1
clone_size: few
v_call: TRBV10-3

cdr3_aa: CASSLVGSSAYGYTF
cdr3_nt: TGTGCCAGCAGCTTAGTGGGTTCCAGCGCCTATGGCTACACCTTC
j_call: TRBJ1-2
d_call: .
clone_size: .
v_call: TRBV7-2

cdr3_aa: CAISDSGTSGGLRREQYF
cdr3_nt: TGTGCCATCAGTGATTCCGGGACTAGCGGGGGACTACGTAGGGAGCAGTACTTC
j_call: TRBJ2-7
d_call: TRBD2
clone_size: .
v_call: TRBV10-3

cdr3_aa: CASTESTQREQYF
cdr3_nt: TGTGCCAGCACCGAATCCACCCAGCGCGAGCAGTACTTC
j_call: TRBJ2-7
d_call: .
clone_size: .
v_call: TRBV7-2

cdr3_aa: CASSVGGGDYEQYF
cdr3_nt: TGTGCCAGCAGTGTAGGGGGGGGCGACTACGAGCAGTACTTC
j_call: TRBJ2-7
d_call: .
clone_size: .
v_call: TRBV6-1

cdr3_aa: CASKNRISSYNEQFF
cdr3_nt: TGTGCCAGTAAAAATCGAATTAGCTCCTACAATGAGCAGTTCTTC
j_call: TRBJ2-1
d_call: .
clone_size: .
v_call: TRBV19

cdr3_aa: CASSFATSNYGYTF
cdr3_nt: TGTGCCAGCAGCTTTGCAACCAGTAACTATGGCTACACCTTC
j_call: TRBJ1-2
d_call: .
clone_size: .
v_call: TRBV7-2

cdr3_aa: CASSEVGLAGNEQFF
cdr3_nt: TGTGCCAGCAGTGAGGTCGGGCTTGCGGGAAATGAGCAGTTCTTC
j_call: TRBJ2-1
d_call: .
clone_size: .
v_call: TRBV2

cdr3_aa: CASSPSGGTTEAFF
cdr3_nt: TGTGCCAGCAGCCCTTCGGGGGGTACCACTGAAGCTTTCTTT
j_call: TRBJ1-1
d_call: .
clone_size: .
v_call: TRBV7-9

cdr3_aa: CASSLDRGTGGRGQPQHF
cdr3_nt: TGTGCCAGCAGCTTAGATAGGGGCACAGGGGGAAGAGGTCAGCCCCAGCATTTT
j_call: TRBJ1-5
d_call: TRBD1
clone_size: .
v_call: TRBV11-3

cdr3_aa: CASSLHDRGLANEKLFF
cdr3_nt: TGTGCCAGCAGCTTGCACGACAGGGGGCTGGCTAATGAAAAACTGTTTTTT
j_call: TRBJ1-4
d_call: TRBD1
clone_size: .
v_call: TRBV5-6

cdr3_aa: CASSSNQGNPSNQPQHF
cdr3_nt: TGTGCCAGCTCCTCAAACCAGGGGAACCCTAGCAATCAGCCCCAGCATTTT
j_call: TRBJ1-5
d_call: .
clone_size: once
v_call: TRBV18

cdr3_aa: CSVEGDRVEQYF
cdr3_nt: TGCAGCGTTGAAGGGGACAGGGTCGAGCAGTACTTC
j_call: TRBJ2-7
d_call: TRBD1
clone_size: .
v_call: TRBV29-1

cdr3_aa: CASSPPAGGISYEQYF
cdr3_nt: TGTGCCAGCAGCCCCCCCGCGGGGGGGATCTCCTACGAGCAGTACTTC
j_call: TRBJ2-7
d_call: TRBD2
clone_size: few
v_call: TRBV5-6

cdr3_aa: CASSIQGVGSGANVLTF
cdr3_nt: TGTGCCAGTAGTATTCAGGGGGTCGGCTCTGGGGCCAACGTCCTGACTTTC
j_call: TRBJ2-6
d_call: TRBD1
clone_size: .
v_call: TRBV19

cdr3_aa: CASMPRVTKGYNEQFF
cdr3_nt: TGTGCCAGCATGCCCCGAGTGACAAAGGGGTACAATGAGCAGTTCTTC
j_call: TRBJ2-1
d_call: .
clone_size: few
v_call: TRBV27

cdr3_aa: CASSQTGLNTGELFF
cdr3_nt: TGTGCCAGCTCACAAACAGGATTGAACACCGGGGAGCTGTTTTTT
j_call: TRBJ2-2
d_call: .
clone_size: .
v_call: TRBV18

cdr3_aa: CASSRGTDTLNTEAFF
cdr3_nt: TGCGCCAGCAGCCGGGGGACGGACACCCTGAACACTGAAGCTTTCTTT
j_call: TRBJ1-1
d_call: .
clone_size: .
v_call: TRBV5-1

cdr3_aa: CASSSDRATDTQYF
cdr3_nt: TGCGCCAGCAGCTCGGACAGGGCTACAGATACGCAGTATTTT
j_call: TRBJ2-3
d_call: TRBD1
clone_size: .
v_call: TRBV5-1

cdr3_aa: CASSLGGGRNTDTQYF
cdr3_nt: TGTGCCAGCAGCTTAGGAGGCGGGAGGAACACAGATACGCAGTATTTT
j_call: TRBJ2-3
d_call: TRBD2
clone_size: .
v_call: TRBV7-9

cdr3_aa: CAWSPWSTGSIQPQHF
cdr3_nt: TGTGCCTGGAGTCCTTGGTCGACAGGGTCCATACAGCCCCAGCATTTT
j_call: TRBJ1-5
d_call: TRBD1
clone_size: .
v_call: TRBV30

cdr3_aa: CASSLGGVSGNTIYF
cdr3_nt: TGTGCCAGCAGCTTAGGGGGAGTCTCTGGAAACACCATATATTTT
j_call: TRBJ1-3
d_call: .
clone_size: .
v_call: TRBV7-8

cdr3_aa: CASSLEGQGGEQFF
cdr3_nt: TGTGCTAGCAGCTTAGAAGGGCAGGGCGGTGAGCAGTTCTTC
j_call: TRBJ2-1
d_call: .
clone_size: .
v_call: TRBV7-7

cdr3_aa: CASGLSGAVADTQYF
cdr3_nt: TGTGCCAGCGGCCTAAGCGGGGCGGTGGCAGATACGCAGTATTTT
j_call: TRBJ2-3
d_call: TRBD2
clone_size: .
v_call: TRBV9

cdr3_aa: CASSVVQGNTEAFF
cdr3_nt: TGTGCCAGCTCCGTGGTGCAGGGAAACACTGAAGCTTTCTTT
j_call: TRBJ1-1
d_call: .
clone_size: .
v_call: TRBV18

cdr3_aa: CASRDLAAKGYEQYF
cdr3_nt: TGTGCCAGCAGAGACCTAGCGGCAAAAGGCTACGAGCAGTACTTC
j_call: TRBJ2-7
d_call: TRBD2
clone_size: .
v_call: TRBV2

cdr3_aa: CASSFRGNNEKLFF
cdr3_nt: TGTGCCAGCAGCTTCAGGGGCAATAATGAAAAACTGTTTTTT
j_call: TRBJ1-4
d_call: .
clone_size: .
v_call: TRBV7-9

cdr3_aa: CAWRTGRWSEQYF
cdr3_nt: TGTGCCTGGAGGACAGGACGGTGGTCGGAGCAGTACTTC
j_call: TRBJ2-7
d_call: .
clone_size: few
v_call: TRBV30

cdr3_aa: CASNRRGREQFF
cdr3_nt: TGTGCCAGCAACCGTAGGGGGCGTGAGCAGTTCTTC
j_call: TRBJ2-1
d_call: TRBD1
clone_size: few
v_call: TRBV7-2

cdr3_aa: CASGLSSSASYEQYF
cdr3_nt: TGTGCTAGTGGTTTGAGCTCGTCTGCGTCCTACGAGCAGTACTTC
j_call: TRBJ2-7
d_call: .
clone_size: few
v_call: TRBV12-5

cdr3_aa: CASSSRGQGRGTEAFF
cdr3_nt: TGTGCCAGCAGTTCAAGGGGACAGGGGAGGGGAACTGAAGCTTTCTTT
j_call: TRBJ1-1
d_call: TRBD1
clone_size: .
v_call: TRBV28

cdr3_aa: CASSRGLADEQYF
cdr3_nt: TGTGCCAGTAGTAGGGGACTAGCGGACGAGCAGTACTTC
j_call: TRBJ2-7
d_call: TRBD2
clone_size: .
v_call: TRBV19

cdr3_aa: CASEQGGNYGYTF
cdr3_nt: TGTGCCAGCGAGCAGGGCGGAAACTATGGCTACACCTTC
j_call: TRBJ1-2
d_call: .
clone_size: .
v_call: TRBV28